These 3 T cell receptor beta chains share one sample of origin, sequenced in a study of shared clonotypes between healthy human individuals. Produced via immunoSEQ multiplex PCR; TCRdb's table is partial and in-frame only. This table holds approximately 340,000 clones, less than 85% found once. Sequenced material: memory CD4+ T cells sorted from blood. Noted subset: CD45RA-negative fraction. The receptors shown here come from a man aged 30-40 years in good health.

The DNA of the CDR3 is TGTGCCAGCAGTTTATTAGAGAAGTTTAACACTGAAGCTTTCTTT. Its protein is CASSLLEKFNTEAFF. The rearrangement links TRBV28 to TRBJ1-1; D unclear. The CDR3 length is 15 residues. The germline CDR1 and CDR2 sequences are MDHEN and SYDVKM. V lost 1 base and J 2 bases, leaving 11 bases between the germline ends.

The chain links TRBV11-2 to TRBJ2-2, with unresolved D. CDR1 and CDR2 from the germline V gene are SGHAT and FQNNGV. The CDR3 contains 16 residues. Trimming removed 1 base at V and 4 bases at J, with 13 bases between. CDR3: CASSLVGPAPTGELFF. The DNA for the CDR3 is TGTGCCAGCAGCTTAGTCGGCCCAGCGCCCACCGGGGAGCTGTTTTTT. The entire variable domain, with the rest obtained from reference TRBV11-2 and TRBJ2-2, is as follows: EAGVAQSPRYKIIEKRQSVAFWCNPISGHATLYWYQQILGQGPKLLIQFQNNGVVDDSQLPKDRFSAERLKGVDSTLKIQPAKLEDSAVYLCASSLVGPAPTGELFFGEGSRLTVL.

The rearrangement links TRBV11-2 to TRBJ2-7, with D perhaps TRBD1 or TRBD2 (7 bases each). V was trimmed by 3 bases and J by 2 bases, leaving 11 bases between them. Germline CDR1 reads SGHAT; CDR2 reads FQNNGV. This CDR3 region has 14 residues. In nucleotides, the CDR3 is TGTGCCAGCAGCTTCCAGGGGGGGACCTACGAGCAGTACTTC. As protein: CASSFQGGTYEQYF.